The clone carrying this TCR beta chain was picked up a small number of times. Antigen: not known. The same CDR3 also results from other DNA sequences found in this sample. This entry is derived from a study of beta chain features in type 1 diabetes. Study-level points and caveats: All four CD4+ subsets from Type 1 diabetes patients carried moderately but significantly shorter TCRB CDR3s. More deletions and fewer insertions at VDJ junctions were found in patients with type 1 diabetes.

One heparinised draw of blood, averaging about 110 mL, came from each donor. A sort by CD45RO/CCR7/CD25/CD127/CD95/CD27 yielded CD4+ naive, central memory, regulatory and stem cell-like memory cells. Expressed TCRB transcripts were sequenced because the isolated RNA had all been reverse transcribed beforehand. Sequencing used immunoSEQ multiplex PCR; TCRdb keeps in-frame clones, though not all of them. The sample has about 650,000 clones, roughly 12% seen once; the top ten hold about 0.11%. Per the germline V gene, CDR1 is GTSNPN and CDR2 is SVGIG (reference sequence). V lost 0 bases and J lost 3, with 3 bases in between. The length of the CDR3 is 11 residues.

The chain is built from TRBV30 and TRBJ2-7; no clear D gene. What was sequenced was naive CD4+ T cells from blood. The clonotype comes from a man aged 30-40 years with type 1 diabetes. DNA of the CDR3: TGTGCCTGGAGTGTACGCTACGAGCAGTACTTC. Translation: CAWSVRYEQYF.